These 12 T cell receptor beta chains came from one sample sequenced in a study of blood T cell repertoires in COVID-19 (dated by TCRdb to 2020 to 2021). The library was built by means of the immunoSEQ multiplex PCR assay. The immuneACCESS repertoire file appears here via TCRdb, limited to in-frame rearrangements. These files lack a portion of the clones; in checked studies, under half of the deficit traces to unresolved V genes, and the cause of the others is not known. This sample lists about 110,000 clones; approximately 80% were detected once. The leading ten clones occupy 13% to 15% of the sample. Material for sequencing was peripheral blood. The source is a woman aged 55-69 years with acute or convalescent COVID-19.

The CDR3 protein is CASTEGLAGVNEQFF. The DNA of the CDR3 is TGTGCCAGCACCGAGGGACTAGCGGGGGTCAATGAGCAGTTCTTC. The chain couples TRBV5-6 to TRBJ2-1; 14 bases line up with TRBD2. This CDR3 has 15 residues. J gave up 6 bases and V 6 bases, and 5 bases lay outside the gene matches. Germline V CDR1 and CDR2: SGHDT, YYEEEE.

This clone has just a few counts. The chain carries TRBV2 and TRBJ2-7; 12 positions match TRBD2. The V and J ends lost 7 bases and 11 bases, in that order; junction bases with no gene match: 12. The CDR3 loop spans 14 amino acids. Germline loops: CDR1 SNHLY, CDR2 FYNNEI. The CDR3 spells CASIIGLAGPVKYF. As DNA, the CDR3 is TGTGCCAGCATTATAGGACTAGCGGGACCAGTTAAGTACTTC.

The J gene is TRBJ2-1, the V gene TRBV2; 10 bases are shared with TRBD1. CDR1 is SNHLY and CDR2 is FYNNEI in the germline V gene. Trimming cost V 8 bases and J 5 bases; bases outside gene matches: 9. The length of the CDR3 is 15 residues. CDR3 bases: TGTGCCAGCGCATGGACCGGGACAGGGGACAATGAGCAGTTCTTC. Protein sequence: CASAWTGTGDNEQFF.

The chain joins TRBV27 to TRBJ1-1; 10 bases are a match to TRBD1. This CDR3 has 16 amino acids. Germline lookup yields CDR1 MNHEY and CDR2 SMNVEV (reference sequence). The trim removed 5 bases at V and 4 bases at J, leaving 10 bases unmatched. Written as DNA, the CDR3 is TGTGCCAGCAGTCGCCCCGGGACAGGGGTCTTCACTGAAGCTTTCTTT. It translates to CASSRPGTGVFTEAFF.

This clone was seen a few times. The chain couples TRBV21-1 to TRBJ1-1; the tabulated D call, TRBD1, remains unverified against the DNA. TRBV21-1 constitutes a pseudogene. The CDR3 sequence is 14 residues long. CDR3 loop: CAWGFRTANTEAFF. CDR3 DNA sequence: TGTGCCTGGGGCTTTAGGACGGCGAACACTGAAGCTTTCTTT.

CDR3 protein: CASSLSGTGGGEQYF. CDR3 coding DNA: TGTGCCAGCAGCCTTTCCGGGACAGGGGGAGGCGAGCAGTACTTC. This sequence joins TRBV3-1 (or the pseudogene TRBV3-2) and TRBJ2-7, with 11 positions matching TRBD1. Germline CDR1 reads LGHDT; CDR2 reads YNNKEL (reference sequence). Trimming at V came to 4 bases and at J to 6 bases, leaving 8 bases not matched to a gene. The CDR3 spans 15 residues.

This chain connects TRBV4-2 to TRBJ2-7; TRBD2 aligns across 7 bases. Germline V gives CDR1 LGHNA, CDR2 YNFKEQ. The V segment lost 1 base and the J segment 0 bases; nucleotides outside the gene matches: 9. This CDR3 region has 17 residues. The chain's CDR3 is CASSQVIGLGSSYEQYF. CDR3 nucleotide sequence: TGTGCCAGCAGCCAAGTGATAGGACTAGGGTCCTCCTACGAGCAGTACTTC.

This chain connects TRBV2 to TRBJ2-7, with 10 bases fitting TRBD1. This CDR3 region has 12 residues. The germline V gene encodes CDR1 SNHLY and CDR2 FYNNEI. Trimming removed 10 bases from V and 4 bases from J; junction bases left unmatched: 4. The CDR3 is CATRDRGYEQYF. The CDR3 coding sequence is TGTGCCACCCGGGACAGGGGATACGAGCAGTACTTC.

V and J are TRBV9 and TRBJ2-2; 9 bases fit TRBD2. The CDR3 totals 19 residues. Trimming took 0 bases from V and 4 from J; bases not matched to a gene: 13. Germline CDR1 reads SGDLS; CDR2 reads YYNGEE. DNA for the CDR3: TGTGCCAGCAGCGTAGACACCATGAAAGCGGGGGGAGTCACCGGGGAGCTGTTTTTT. It yields the protein CASSVDTMKAGGVTGELFF.

The rearrangement uses TRBV6-1 and TRBJ2-1; 8 bases are a match to TRBD2. CDR1 and CDR2 from the germline V gene are MNHNS and SASEGT. V was pared by 1 base and J by 4 bases, with 3 bases of the junction left unmatched. CDR3 length: 15 residues. The CDR3 DNA is TGTGCCAGCAGTGAAGTAGCGGGGATATACAATGAGCAGTTCTTC. It codes for CASSEVAGIYNEQFF.

This clone was observed a few times. This sequence joins TRBV29-1 and TRBJ2-5, with D possibly TRBD2 on 7 matching bases. CDR3 size: 14 residues. The V and J ends lost 4 bases and 1 base respectively, with 13 bases between them. Germline V gene data show CDR1 as SQVTM and CDR2 as ANQGSEA. The CDR3 sequence: CSVARGAPQETQYF. CDR3 nucleotide sequence: TGCAGCGTTGCCCGGGGGGCCCCCCAAGAGACCCAGTACTTC.

This clone came up once. The chain carries TRBV5-6 and TRBJ2-3; 11 bases fit TRBD2. V lost 1 base, J lost 13 bases, and 11 bases stayed unmatched. The CDR3 length is 15 residues. Germline CDR1 reads SGHDT; CDR2 reads YYEEEE. CDR3 residues: CASSLLTSGTEREYF. DNA for the CDR3: TGTGCCAGCAGCTTGTTGACTAGCGGGACCGAACGGGAGTATTTT.